The sequence of this TCR beta chain was determined in a study of Ad26.COV2.S vaccination and SARS-CoV-2 variants (dated by TCRdb to 2020 to 2022). Background on the whole study: Donors in the vaccine arm were drawn from COV1001, a phase I-IIa trial of Ad26.COV2.S in healthy adults that was multicentre, randomized, double-blind and placebo-controlled. Ad26.COV2.S was given intramuscularly at 5x10^10 or 1x10^11 viral particles, as a single shot or as two shots 56 days apart. TCRbeta repertoire sequencing was used to assess the specificity and breadth of SARS-CoV-2-reactive T cell receptors after Ad26.COV2.S vaccination. A total of 32 samples were included in the TCR-sequenced set, comprising roughly 19 Ad26.COV2.S vaccine recipients, 5 placebo recipients and 8 SARS-CoV-2 convalescent individuals. Trial participants were randomized into five groups of five, in which low-dose or high-dose Ad26.COV2.S was given once or twice, or placebo was given on both occasions. Investigators did not know the trial group allocation while performing experiments and assessing outcomes.

In this sample, this clone turned up a few times. This receptor's antigen is unknown. The germline gene is not matched at one end of the junction; a read error may be the cause. This sample's treatment or condition label indicates: some 20 received Ad26.COV2.S at low or high dose, single or two shots; a few received placebo; per-sample allocation not given. Repertoires of vaccine and placebo recipients were sequenced from samples collected on day 63 after the first injection. Cohort 1b enrolled roughly 25 adults aged 18-55 years at a single site in Boston, USA, between 29 July and 7 August 2020. Ad26.COV2.S consisted of a replication-incompetent adenovirus type 26 vector by which a prefusion-stabilized SARS-CoV-2 spike protein from the original Wuhan strain was expressed. Results and caveats for the whole study, not just this receptor: Ad26.COV2.S recipients had higher spike-specific TCR breadth than placebo recipients (P = 0.0014). The authors noted that total T cell responses may have been underestimated by the TCR breadth and depth analyses. Comparing responses between vaccine doses or regimens was not something the study was powered to do. Substantial breadth of spike-specific CD8+ and CD4+ T cell responses was reported after vaccination. Vaccine and placebo recipients had similar non-spike TCR breadth, a finding consistent with the vaccine containing only spike.

The immunoSEQ Assay was the method used to sequence TCRbeta CDR3 regions. After extraction, genomic DNA underwent amplification by bias-controlled multiplex PCR, followed by high-throughput sequencing. The source study handled its data this way. To quantify the absolute abundance of each unique TCRbeta CDR3 region, sequences were collapsed and filtered. T cell fraction was estimated by normalization of TCRbeta template counts to usable DNA, with usable DNA being measured through amplification of reference genes present in all nucleated cells. Repertoire TCRs were annotated as SARS-CoV-2-specific when V gene, CDR3 amino acid sequence and J gene were exactly matched to a known reactive TCR set. The reference SARS-CoV-2 TCR set was derived from MIRA and filtered for enrichment in COVID-19-positive ImmuneCODE repertoires, a step that removed public or cross-reactive TCRs. Based on the MIRA antigens, annotated TCRs were further analysed at the level of specific ORF or position within ORF. Breadth was defined as the number of annotated unique rearrangements divided by the total number of unique productive rearrangements, and depth was defined as the summed frequency of the annotated unique rearrangements. Two-sided Wilcoxon rank-sum tests were applied when comparing TCR breadth between groups. The source is immuneACCESS, and TCRdb retained only in-frame sequences with V and J called. Part of the clones is not carried over; for the studies checked, unresolved V genes explain less than half of this, and the remainder is unexplained. Clone size and the V and J calls come from that table; the DNA yielded D and trimming. The sample table contains about 410,000 clones; only one count was recorded for 80% to 95% of them. The ten largest account for about 1.7% of the sample.

Sequencing was performed on peripheral blood, taken in a trial of Ad26.COV2.S vaccine versus placebo. The clonotype was recovered from a person aged 18 to 65 who received the Ad26.COV2.S COVID-19 vaccine or a placebo.

The CDR3 protein is CSATDRGYFF. The DNA reads as follows: TGCAGTGCTACGGACAGGGGGTACTTCTTC. The sequence joins TRBV20-1 to TRBJ1-2, and 10 junctional nucleotides match TRBD1. CDR1 and CDR2 were assigned from the germline V gene (reference sequence) as DFQATT and SNEGSKA. Measured from the cysteine to the phenylalanine, the CDR3 is 10 residues long. Only CDR3 DNA remains: 30 bases, in frame from the first base.